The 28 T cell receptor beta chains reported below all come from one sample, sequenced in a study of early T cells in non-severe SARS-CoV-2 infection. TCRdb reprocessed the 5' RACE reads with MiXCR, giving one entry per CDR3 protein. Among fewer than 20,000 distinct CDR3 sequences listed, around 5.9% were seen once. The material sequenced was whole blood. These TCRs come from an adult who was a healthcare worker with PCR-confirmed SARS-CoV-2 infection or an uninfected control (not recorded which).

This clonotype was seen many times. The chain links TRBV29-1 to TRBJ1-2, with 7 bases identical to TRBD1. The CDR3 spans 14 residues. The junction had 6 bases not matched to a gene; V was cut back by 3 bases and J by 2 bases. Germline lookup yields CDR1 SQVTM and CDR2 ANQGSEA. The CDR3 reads CSVDTLGQNYGYTF. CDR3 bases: TGCAGCGTTGATACGCTGGGACAGAACTATGGCTACACCTTC.

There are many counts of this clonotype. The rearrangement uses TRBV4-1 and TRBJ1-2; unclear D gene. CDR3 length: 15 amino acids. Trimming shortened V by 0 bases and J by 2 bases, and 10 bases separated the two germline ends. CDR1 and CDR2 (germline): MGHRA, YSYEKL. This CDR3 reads CASSQDSLGNYGYTF. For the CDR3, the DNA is TGCGCCAGCAGCCAAGATAGTTTGGGGAACTATGGCTACACCTTC.

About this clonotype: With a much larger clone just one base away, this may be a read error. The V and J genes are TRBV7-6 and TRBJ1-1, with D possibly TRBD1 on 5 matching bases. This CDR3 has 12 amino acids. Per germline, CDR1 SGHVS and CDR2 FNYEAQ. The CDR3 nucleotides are TGTGCCAGCAGCTTAGCGGACACTGGAGCTTTCTTT. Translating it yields CASSLADTGAFF.

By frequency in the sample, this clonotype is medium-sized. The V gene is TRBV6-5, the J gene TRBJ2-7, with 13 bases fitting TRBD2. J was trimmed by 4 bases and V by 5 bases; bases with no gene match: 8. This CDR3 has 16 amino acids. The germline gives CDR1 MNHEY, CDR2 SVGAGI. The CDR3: CASSPRLAGGKYEQYF. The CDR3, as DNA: TGTGCCAGCAGTCCTAGACTAGCGGGAGGAAAGTACGAGCAGTACTTC.

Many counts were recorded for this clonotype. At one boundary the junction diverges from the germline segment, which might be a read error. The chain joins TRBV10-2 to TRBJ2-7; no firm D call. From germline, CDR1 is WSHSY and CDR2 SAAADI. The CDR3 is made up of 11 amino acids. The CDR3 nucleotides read TGCGCCAGCACTGAGCTCTACGAGCAGTACTTC. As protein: CASTELYEQYF.

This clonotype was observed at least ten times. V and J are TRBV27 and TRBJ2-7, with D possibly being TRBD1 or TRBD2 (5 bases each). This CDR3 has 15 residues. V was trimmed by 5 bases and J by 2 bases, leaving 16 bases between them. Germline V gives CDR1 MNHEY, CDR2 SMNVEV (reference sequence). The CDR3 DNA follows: TGTGCCAGCAGTGGAGATCCCGGGGCCGCCTACGAGCAGTACTTC. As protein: CASSGDPGAAYEQYF.

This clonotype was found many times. In DNA form, the CDR3 reads TGTGCCAGCAGCCGACAGGGGGCCACAGATACGCAGTATTTT. It encodes CASSRQGATDTQYF. This chain connects TRBV5-8 to TRBJ2-3; TRBD1 aligns across 10 bases. V lost 4 bases, J lost 2 bases, and 1 base stayed unmatched. This CDR3 comprises 14 residues. CDR1 is SGHTS and CDR2 is YDEGEE in the germline V gene.

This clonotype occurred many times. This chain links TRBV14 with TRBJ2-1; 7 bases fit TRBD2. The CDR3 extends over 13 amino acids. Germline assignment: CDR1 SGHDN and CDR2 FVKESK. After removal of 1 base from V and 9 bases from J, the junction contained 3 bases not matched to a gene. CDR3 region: CASSQAGGREQFF. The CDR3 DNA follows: TGTGCCAGCAGCCAAGCGGGGGGACGTGAGCAGTTCTTC.

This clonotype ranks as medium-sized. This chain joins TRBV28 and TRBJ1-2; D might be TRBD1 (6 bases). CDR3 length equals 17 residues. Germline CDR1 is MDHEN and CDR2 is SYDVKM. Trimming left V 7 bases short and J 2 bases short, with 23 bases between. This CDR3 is CASIERTDRLRNYGYTF. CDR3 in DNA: TGTGCCAGCATTGAAAGGACAGATCGGCTTCGCAACTATGGCTACACCTTC.

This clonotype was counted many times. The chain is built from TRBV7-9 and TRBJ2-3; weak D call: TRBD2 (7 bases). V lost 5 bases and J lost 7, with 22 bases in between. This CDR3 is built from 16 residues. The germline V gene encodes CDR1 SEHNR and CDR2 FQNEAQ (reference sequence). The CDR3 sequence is CASSPIGGRITNTQYF. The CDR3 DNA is TGTGCCAGCAGCCCCATCGGGGGGCGCATCACGAATACGCAGTATTTT.

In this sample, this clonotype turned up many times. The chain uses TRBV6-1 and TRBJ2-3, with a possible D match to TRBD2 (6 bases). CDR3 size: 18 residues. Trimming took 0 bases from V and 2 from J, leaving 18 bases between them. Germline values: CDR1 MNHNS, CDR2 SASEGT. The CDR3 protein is CASSEAPAGGANTDTQYF. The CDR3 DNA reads TGTGCCAGCAGTGAAGCCCCGGCTGGAGGGGCAAACACAGATACGCAGTATTTT.

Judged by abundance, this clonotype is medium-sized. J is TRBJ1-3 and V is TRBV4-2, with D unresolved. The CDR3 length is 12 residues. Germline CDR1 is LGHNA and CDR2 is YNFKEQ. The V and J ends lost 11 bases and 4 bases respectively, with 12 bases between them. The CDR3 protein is CASGSEGNTIYF. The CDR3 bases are TGTGCCTCCGGGTCTGAAGGAAACACCATATATTTT.

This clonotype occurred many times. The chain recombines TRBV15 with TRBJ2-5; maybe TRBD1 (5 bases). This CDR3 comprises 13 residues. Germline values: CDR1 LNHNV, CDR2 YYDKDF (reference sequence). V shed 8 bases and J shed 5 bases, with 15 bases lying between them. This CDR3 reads CATSGIAGETQYF. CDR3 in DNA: TGTGCCACCTCCGGTATCGCAGGGGAGACCCAGTACTTC.

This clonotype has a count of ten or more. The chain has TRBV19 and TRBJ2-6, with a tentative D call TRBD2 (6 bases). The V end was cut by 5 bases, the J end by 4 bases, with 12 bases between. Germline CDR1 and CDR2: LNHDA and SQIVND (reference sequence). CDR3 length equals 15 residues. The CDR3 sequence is CASSSRETGANVLTF. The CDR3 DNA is TGTGCCAGTAGTTCCCGGGAGACCGGGGCCAACGTCCTGACTTTC. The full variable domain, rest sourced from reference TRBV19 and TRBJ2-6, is DGGITQSPKYLFRKEGQNVTLSCEQNLNHDAMYWYRQDPGQGLRLIYYSQIVNDFQKGDIAEGYSVSREKKESFPLTVTSAQKNPTAFYLCASSSRETGANVLTFGAGSRLTVL.

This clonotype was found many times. The CDR3 spells CASSSPVRTGNIEQYF. CDR3 DNA sequence: TGTGCCAGCAGTTCCCCTGTCCGGACAGGGAATATCGAGCAGTACTTC. The chain recombines TRBV28 with TRBJ2-7, with 8 bases matching TRBD1. V lost 4 bases to trimming and J lost 6 bases; unmatched junction nucleotides: 14. CDR1 and CDR2 from the germline V gene are MDHEN and SYDVKM. CDR3 length: 16 residues. The variable domain in full, completed from reference TRBV28 and TRBJ2-7, reads DVKVTQSSRYLVKRTGEKVFLECVQDMDHENMFWYRQDPGLGLRLIYFSYDVKMKEKGDIPEGYSVSREKKERFSLILESASTNQTSMYLCASSSPVRTGNIEQYFGPGTRLTVT.

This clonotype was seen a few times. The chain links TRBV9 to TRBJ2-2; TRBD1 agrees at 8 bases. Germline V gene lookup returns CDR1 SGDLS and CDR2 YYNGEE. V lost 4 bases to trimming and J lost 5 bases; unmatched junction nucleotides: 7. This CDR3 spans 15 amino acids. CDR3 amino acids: CASSQTGDRTGELFF. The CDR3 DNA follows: TGTGCCAGCAGCCAGACAGGGGACAGGACCGGGGAGCTGTTTTTT.

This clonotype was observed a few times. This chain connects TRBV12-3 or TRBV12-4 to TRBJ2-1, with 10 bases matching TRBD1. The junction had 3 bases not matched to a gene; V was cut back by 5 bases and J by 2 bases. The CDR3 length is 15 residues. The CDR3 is CASSPGQGAYNEQFF. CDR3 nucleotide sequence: TGTGCCAGCAGTCCCGGACAGGGGGCCTACAATGAGCAGTTCTTC.

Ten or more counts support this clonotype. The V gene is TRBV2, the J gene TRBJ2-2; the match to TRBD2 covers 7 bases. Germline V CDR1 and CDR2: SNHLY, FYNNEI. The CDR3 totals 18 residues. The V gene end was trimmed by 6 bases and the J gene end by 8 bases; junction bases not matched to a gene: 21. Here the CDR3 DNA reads TGTGCCAGCAGGAGCCCACGAGAAGGCGGGAGAAGTTCAGGGGAGCTGTTTTTT. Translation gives CASRSPREGGRSSGELFF.

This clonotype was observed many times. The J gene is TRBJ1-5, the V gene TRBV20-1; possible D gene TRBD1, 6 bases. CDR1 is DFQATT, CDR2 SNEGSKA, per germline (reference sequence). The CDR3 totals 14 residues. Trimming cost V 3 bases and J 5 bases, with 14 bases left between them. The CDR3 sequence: CSASRGGADQPQHF. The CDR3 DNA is TGCAGTGCTAGTAGGGGGGGAGCGGATCAGCCCCAGCATTTT.

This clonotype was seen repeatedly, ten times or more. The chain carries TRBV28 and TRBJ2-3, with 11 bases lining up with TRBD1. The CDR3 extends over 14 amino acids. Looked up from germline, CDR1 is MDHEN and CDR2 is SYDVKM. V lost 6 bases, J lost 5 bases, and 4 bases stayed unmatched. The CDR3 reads CASSGQGAGDTQYF. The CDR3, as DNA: TGTGCCAGCAGCGGACAGGGGGCGGGAGATACGCAGTATTTT. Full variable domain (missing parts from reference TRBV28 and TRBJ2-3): DVKVTQSSRYLVKRTGEKVFLECVQDMDHENMFWYRQDPGLGLRLIYFSYDVKMKEKGDIPEGYSVSREKKERFSLILESASTNQTSMYLCASSGQGAGDTQYFGPGTRLTVL.

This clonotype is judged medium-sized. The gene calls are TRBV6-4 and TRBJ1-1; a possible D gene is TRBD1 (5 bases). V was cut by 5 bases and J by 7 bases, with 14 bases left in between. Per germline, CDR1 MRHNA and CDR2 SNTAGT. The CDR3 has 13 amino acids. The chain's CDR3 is CASSQEGESEAFF. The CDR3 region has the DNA TGTGCCAGCAGTCAGGAAGGGGAGAGTGAAGCTTTCTTT.

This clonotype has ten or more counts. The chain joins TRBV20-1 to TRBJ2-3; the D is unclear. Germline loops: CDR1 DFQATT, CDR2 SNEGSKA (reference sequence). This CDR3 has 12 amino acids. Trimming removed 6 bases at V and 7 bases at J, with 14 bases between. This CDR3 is CSANSISNTQYF. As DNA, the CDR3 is TGCAGTGCCAACTCGATCAGCAATACGCAGTATTTT.

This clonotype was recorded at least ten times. CDR3 DNA sequence: TGTGCCATCAGTCCAGGGGGCGGAATTAACTATGGCTACACCTTC. It translates to CAISPGGGINYGYTF. The chain is built from TRBV10-3 and TRBJ1-2; 8 nucleotides align to TRBD1. Germline V gene sequence: CDR1 ENHRY, CDR2 SYGVKD. The CDR3 extends over 15 amino acids. The ends lost 5 bases at V and 1 base at J; junction bases unmatched: 6.

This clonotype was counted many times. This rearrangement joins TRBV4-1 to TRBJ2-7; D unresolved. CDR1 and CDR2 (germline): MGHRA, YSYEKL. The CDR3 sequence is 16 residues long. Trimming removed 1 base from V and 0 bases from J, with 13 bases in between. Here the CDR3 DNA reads TGCGCCAGCAGCCAAGCAGCCATGGGCGTCTCCTACGAGCAGTACTTC. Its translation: CASSQAAMGVSYEQYF.

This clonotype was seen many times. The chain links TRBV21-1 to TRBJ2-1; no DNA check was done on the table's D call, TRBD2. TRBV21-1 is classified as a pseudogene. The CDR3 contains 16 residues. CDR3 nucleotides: TGTGCCAGCAGCAGGGGCCGGGACTCAGACTTCAATGAGCAGTTCTTC. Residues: CASSRGRDSDFNEQFF.

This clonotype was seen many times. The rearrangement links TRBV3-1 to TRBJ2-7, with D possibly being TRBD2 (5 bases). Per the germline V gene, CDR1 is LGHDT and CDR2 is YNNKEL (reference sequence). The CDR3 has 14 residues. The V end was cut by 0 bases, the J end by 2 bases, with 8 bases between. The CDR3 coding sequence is TGTGCCAGCAGCCAAGACCCCGGGGCCTACGAGCAGTACTTC. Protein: CASSQDPGAYEQYF.

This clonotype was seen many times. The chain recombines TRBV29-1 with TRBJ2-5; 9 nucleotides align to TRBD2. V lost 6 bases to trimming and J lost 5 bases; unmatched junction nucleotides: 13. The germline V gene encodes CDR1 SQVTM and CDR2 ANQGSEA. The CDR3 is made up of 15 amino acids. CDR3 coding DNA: TGCAGCGTAGCGGGACTAGCCGATCGACGGGAGACCCAGTACTTC. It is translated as CSVAGLADRRETQYF.

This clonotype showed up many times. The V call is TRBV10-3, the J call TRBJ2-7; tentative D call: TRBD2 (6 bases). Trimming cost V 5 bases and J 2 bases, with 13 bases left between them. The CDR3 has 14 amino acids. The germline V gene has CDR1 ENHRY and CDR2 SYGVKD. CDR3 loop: CAISYGTAPYEQYF. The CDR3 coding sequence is TGTGCCATCAGTTACGGGACTGCTCCCTACGAGCAGTACTTC.